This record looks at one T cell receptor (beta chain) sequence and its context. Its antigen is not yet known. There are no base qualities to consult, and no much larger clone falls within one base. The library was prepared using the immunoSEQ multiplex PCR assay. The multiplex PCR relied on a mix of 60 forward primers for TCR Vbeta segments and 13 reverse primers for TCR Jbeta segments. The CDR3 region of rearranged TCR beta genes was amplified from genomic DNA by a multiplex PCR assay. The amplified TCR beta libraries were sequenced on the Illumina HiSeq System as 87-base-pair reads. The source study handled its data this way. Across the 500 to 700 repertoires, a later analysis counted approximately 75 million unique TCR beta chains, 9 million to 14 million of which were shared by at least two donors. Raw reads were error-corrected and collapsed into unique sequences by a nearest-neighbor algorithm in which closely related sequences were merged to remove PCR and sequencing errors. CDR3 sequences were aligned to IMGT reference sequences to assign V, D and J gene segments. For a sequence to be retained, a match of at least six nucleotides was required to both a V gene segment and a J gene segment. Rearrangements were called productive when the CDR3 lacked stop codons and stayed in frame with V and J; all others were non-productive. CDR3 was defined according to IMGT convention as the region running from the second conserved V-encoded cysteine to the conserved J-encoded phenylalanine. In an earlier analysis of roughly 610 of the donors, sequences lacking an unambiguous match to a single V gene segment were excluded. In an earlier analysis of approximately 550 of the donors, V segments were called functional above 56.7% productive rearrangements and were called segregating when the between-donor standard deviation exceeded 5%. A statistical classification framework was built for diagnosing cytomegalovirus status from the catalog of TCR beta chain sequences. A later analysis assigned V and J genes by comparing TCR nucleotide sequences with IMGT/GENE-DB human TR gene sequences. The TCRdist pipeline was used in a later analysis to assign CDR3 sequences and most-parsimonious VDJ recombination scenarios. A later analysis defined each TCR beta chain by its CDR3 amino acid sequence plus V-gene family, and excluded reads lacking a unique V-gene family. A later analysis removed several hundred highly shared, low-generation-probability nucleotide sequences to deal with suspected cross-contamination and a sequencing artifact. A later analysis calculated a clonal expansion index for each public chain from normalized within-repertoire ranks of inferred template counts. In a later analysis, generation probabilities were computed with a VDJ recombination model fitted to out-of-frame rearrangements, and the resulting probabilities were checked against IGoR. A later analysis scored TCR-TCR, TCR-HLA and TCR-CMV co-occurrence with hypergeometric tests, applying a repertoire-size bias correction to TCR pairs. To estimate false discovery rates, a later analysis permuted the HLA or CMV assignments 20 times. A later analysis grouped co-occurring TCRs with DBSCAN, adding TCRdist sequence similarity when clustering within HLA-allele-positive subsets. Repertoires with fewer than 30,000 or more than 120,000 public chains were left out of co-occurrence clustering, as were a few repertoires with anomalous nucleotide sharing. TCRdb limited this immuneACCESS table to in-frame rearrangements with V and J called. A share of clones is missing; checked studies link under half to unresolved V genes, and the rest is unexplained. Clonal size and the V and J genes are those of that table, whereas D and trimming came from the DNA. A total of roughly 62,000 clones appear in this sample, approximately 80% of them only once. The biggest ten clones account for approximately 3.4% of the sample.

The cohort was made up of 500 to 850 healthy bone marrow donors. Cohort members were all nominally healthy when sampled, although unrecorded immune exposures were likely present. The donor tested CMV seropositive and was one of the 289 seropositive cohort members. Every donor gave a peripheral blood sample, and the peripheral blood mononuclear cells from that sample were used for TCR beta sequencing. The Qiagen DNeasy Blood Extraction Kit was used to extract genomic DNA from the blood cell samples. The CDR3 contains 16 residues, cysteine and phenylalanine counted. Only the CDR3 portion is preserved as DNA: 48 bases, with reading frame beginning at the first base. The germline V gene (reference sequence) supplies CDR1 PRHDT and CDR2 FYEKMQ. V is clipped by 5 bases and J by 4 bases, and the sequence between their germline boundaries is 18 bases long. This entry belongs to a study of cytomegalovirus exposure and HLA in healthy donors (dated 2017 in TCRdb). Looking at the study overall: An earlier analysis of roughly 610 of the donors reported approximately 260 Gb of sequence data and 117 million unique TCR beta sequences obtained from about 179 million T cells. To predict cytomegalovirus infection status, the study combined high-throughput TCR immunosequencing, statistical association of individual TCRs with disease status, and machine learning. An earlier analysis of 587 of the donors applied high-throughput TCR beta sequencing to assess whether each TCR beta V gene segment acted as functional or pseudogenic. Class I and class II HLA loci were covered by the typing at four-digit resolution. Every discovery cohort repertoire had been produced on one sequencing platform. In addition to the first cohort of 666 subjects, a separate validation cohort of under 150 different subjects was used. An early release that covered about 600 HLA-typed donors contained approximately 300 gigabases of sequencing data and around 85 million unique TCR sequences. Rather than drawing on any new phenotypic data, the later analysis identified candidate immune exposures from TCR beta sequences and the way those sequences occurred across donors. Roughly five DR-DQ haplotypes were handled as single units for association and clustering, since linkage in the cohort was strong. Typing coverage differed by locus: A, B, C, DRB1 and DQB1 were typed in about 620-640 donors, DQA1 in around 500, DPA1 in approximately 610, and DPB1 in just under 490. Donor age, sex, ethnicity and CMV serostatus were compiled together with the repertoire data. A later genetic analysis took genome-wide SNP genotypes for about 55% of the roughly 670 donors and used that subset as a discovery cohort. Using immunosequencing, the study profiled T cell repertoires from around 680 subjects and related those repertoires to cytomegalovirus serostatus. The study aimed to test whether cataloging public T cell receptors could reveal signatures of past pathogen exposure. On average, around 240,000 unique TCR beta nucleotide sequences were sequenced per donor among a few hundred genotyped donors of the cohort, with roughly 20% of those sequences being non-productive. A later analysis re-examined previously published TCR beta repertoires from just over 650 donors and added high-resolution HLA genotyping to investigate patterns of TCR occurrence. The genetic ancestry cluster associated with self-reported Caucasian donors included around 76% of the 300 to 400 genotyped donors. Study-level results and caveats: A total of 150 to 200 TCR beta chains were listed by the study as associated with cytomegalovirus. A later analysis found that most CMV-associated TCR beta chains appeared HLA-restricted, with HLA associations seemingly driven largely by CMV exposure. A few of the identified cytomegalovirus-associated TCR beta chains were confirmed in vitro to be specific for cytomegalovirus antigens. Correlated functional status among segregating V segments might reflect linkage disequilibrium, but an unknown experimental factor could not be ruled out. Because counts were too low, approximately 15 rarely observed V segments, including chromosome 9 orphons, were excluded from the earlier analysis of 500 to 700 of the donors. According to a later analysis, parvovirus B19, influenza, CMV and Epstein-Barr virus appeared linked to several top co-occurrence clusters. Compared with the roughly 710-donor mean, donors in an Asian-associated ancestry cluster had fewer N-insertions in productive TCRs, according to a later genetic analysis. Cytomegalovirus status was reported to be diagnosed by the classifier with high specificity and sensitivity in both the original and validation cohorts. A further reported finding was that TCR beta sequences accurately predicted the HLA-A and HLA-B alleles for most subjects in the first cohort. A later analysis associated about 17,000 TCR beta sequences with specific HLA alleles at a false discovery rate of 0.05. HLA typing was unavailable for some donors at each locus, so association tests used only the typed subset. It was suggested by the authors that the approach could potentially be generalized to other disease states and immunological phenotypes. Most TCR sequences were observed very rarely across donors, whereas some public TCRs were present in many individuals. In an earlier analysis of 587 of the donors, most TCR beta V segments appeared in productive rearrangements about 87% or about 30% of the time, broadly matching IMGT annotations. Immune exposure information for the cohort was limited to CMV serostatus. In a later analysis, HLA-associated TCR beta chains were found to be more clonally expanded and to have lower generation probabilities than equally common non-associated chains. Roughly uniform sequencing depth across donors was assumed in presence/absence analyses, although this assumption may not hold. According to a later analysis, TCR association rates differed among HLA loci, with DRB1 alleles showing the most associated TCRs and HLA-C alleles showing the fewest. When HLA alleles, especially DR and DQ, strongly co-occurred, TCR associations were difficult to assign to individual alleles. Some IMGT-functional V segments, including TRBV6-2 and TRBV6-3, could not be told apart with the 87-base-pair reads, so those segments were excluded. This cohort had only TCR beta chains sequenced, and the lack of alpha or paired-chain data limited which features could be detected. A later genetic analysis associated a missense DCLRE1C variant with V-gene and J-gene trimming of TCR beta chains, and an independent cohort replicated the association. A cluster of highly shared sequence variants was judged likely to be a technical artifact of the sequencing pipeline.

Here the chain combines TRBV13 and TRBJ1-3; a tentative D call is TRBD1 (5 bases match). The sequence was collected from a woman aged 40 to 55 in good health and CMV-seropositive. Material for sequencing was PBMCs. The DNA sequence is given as TGTGCCAGCAGCGAGGGACTAAGGGCTTCGGGAAACACCATATATTTT. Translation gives CASSEGLRASGNTIYF.